These 28 T cell receptor beta chains were all obtained from the same sample, sequenced in a study of CD8+CD57+ T cells in acquired aplastic anemia. Both TCR beta VDJ combination and CDR3 sequence profiling were carried out. Genomic DNA was the template for this profiling. TCRdb analysed the reads with MiXCR anew, one entry per CDR3 protein. This sample carries 100,000 to 150,000 distinct CDR3 sequences, approximately 40% of them seen once, and the ten largest clones take roughly 2.7%. For sequencing, patients were chosen who had shown expansion of CD8+CD57+ cells by flow cytometry. Sequenced input: sorted CD4+, CD8+, or CD8+CD57+ T cells (not recorded which) from PBMCs. The receptors derive from a human donor with aplastic anemia.

The genes are TRBV2 and TRBJ2-1, with D possibly being TRBD1 or TRBD2 (7 bases each). V lost 6 bases, J lost 4 bases, and 16 bases lay in between. Germline V gene sequence: CDR1 SNHLY, CDR2 FYNNEI. The CDR3 runs to 15 residues. The CDR3 DNA sequence: TGTGCCAGCAGGGCGGCAGGGGGGGGGTACAATGAGCAGTTCTTC. Protein sequence: CASRAAGGGYNEQFF.

This clonotype was seen ten or more times. The chain couples TRBV7-6 to TRBJ2-7, with 7 bases lining up with TRBD1. Germline CDR1 is SGHVS and CDR2 is FNYEAQ. V dropped 4 bases and J dropped 3; count of bases not matched to a gene: 9. The length of the CDR3 is 15 residues. CDR3 nucleotide sequence: TGTGCCAGCAGCTATCGACAGGGCAGAGACTACGAGCAGTACTTC. Amino acids: CASSYRQGRDYEQYF.

This clonotype was picked up many times. This chain connects TRBV28 to TRBJ1-2, with D perhaps matching TRBD1 (5 bases). Germline V gene data show CDR1 as MDHEN and CDR2 as SYDVKM. CDR3 length: 14 residues. V was pared by 6 bases and J by 1 base, with 12 bases between. CDR3 nucleotides: TGTGCCAGCAGGGATGGGGGGGGTAACTATGGCTACACCTTC. The encoded protein is CASRDGGGNYGYTF.

This clonotype was counted many times. The chain is built from TRBV6-5 and TRBJ2-1; D could derive from TRBD1 or TRBD2 (5 bases each). The CDR3 has 13 amino acids. V gave up 7 bases and J gave up 12 bases, with 19 bases separating them. The germline V gene encodes CDR1 MNHEY and CDR2 SVGAGI. CDR3: CASTTSRVSGQFF. CDR3 sequence (DNA): TGTGCCAGCACCACCTCCAGGGTAAGCGGGCAGTTCTTC.

Notes on this clonotype: This clone may be a read error of a much larger clone one base away. Likely a read error: the CDR3 ends without its conserved phenylalanine or tryptophan. This chain uses TRBV10-3 with TRBJ1-5, with D tentatively TRBD1 (5 bases). CDR1 and CDR2 from the germline V gene are ENHRY and SYGVKD. Trimming removed 11 bases at V and 2 bases at J, with 13 bases between. This CDR3 comprises 13 residues. This CDR3 reads CASNGGGNQPQHL. The CDR3 DNA is TGTGCCTCAAATGGGGGAGGCAATCAGCCCCAGCATCTT.

The chain couples TRBV11-1 to TRBJ1-1; perhaps TRBD1 as D (6 bases). V was pared by 1 base and J by 10 bases, with 19 bases between. The CDR3 runs 15 residues. Germline lookup yields CDR1 SGHAT and CDR2 FQDESV (reference sequence). CDR3 sequence reads: CASSLVWSGGSGAFF. The CDR3 DNA follows: TGTGCCAGCAGCTTAGTATGGTCCGGGGGCTCTGGAGCTTTCTTT.

Of note for this clonotype: The conserved phenylalanine or tryptophan is not found at the CDR3 terminus, so this likely reflects a read error. The chain joins TRBV7-8 to TRBJ2-5, with D perhaps matching TRBD1 (7 bases). The CDR3 covers 15 residues. CDR1 SGHVS and CDR2 FQNEAQ come from the germline V gene. The CDR3 sequence is CAGSLRGDLEETQYL. CDR3 nucleotides: TGTGCCGGCAGCCTCAGGGGGGACCTTGAAGAGACCCAGTACCTC.

The chain couples TRBV11-2 to TRBJ1-2; D not certain. CDR1 and CDR2 from the germline V gene are SGHAT and FQNNGV. Trimming stripped 5 bases from V and 8 bases from J, with 9 bases between. The CDR3 runs 11 residues. The CDR3 sequence: CASSRDEGYTF. In DNA, the CDR3 is TGTGCCAGCAGCCGCGACGAGGGCTACACCTTC.

This clonotype was recorded at least ten times. The chain employs TRBV2 and TRBJ2-1; possibly TRBD1 or TRBD2 for D (6 bases each). The CDR3 runs 15 residues. V shed 7 bases and J shed 1 base, with 14 bases lying between them. Germline CDR1 is SNHLY and CDR2 is FYNNEI. The CDR3 reads CASTYRGGSYNEQFF. The CDR3 DNA reads as TGTGCCAGCACCTACAGAGGGGGGTCCTACAATGAGCAGTTCTTC.

In its sample, this clonotype was seen a few times. V is TRBV19 and J is TRBJ2-1; D ambiguous. This CDR3 is 11 amino acids long. The V and J ends lost 5 bases and 8 bases respectively, with 7 bases between them. CDR1 and CDR2 (germline): LNHDA, SQIVND (reference sequence). CDR3 amino acids: CASSLGYEQFF. Written as DNA, the CDR3 is TGTGCCAGTAGTCTTGGATATGAGCAGTTCTTC.

This clonotype was recorded many times. The chain carries TRBV15 and TRBJ2-1; D might be TRBD1 (6 bases). Germline V lookup: CDR1 LNHNV, CDR2 YYDKDF (reference sequence). CDR3 length: 16 residues. The germline V and J ends were trimmed by 5 bases and 1 base, with 15 bases remaining between them. The CDR3 spells CATSLSWGQSYNEQFF. CDR3 coding DNA: TGTGCCACCAGCCTCTCCTGGGGGCAGTCCTACAATGAGCAGTTCTTC.

As to this clonotype: A much larger clonotype is one base distant, so this may be a read error. Because it lacks the conserved phenylalanine or tryptophan at the end, this CDR3 is likely a read error. The chain joins TRBV4-1 to TRBJ2-3, with 7 bases aligning to TRBD2. This CDR3 is 17 amino acids long. Germline V gene lookup returns CDR1 MGHRA and CDR2 YSYEKL. Trimming removed 0 bases from V and 1 base from J; junction bases left unmatched: 7. CDR3 nucleotides: TGCGCCAGCAGCCAAGATTTCAAGCGGGGAGGCACAGATACGCAGTATCTT. Protein sequence: CASSQDFKRGGTDTQYL.

At least ten counts were recorded for this clonotype. The chain employs TRBV20-1 and TRBJ1-1; 7 bases are shared with TRBD1. This CDR3 region has 12 residues. Germline loops: CDR1 DFQATT, CDR2 SNEGSKA (reference sequence). J was trimmed by 9 bases and V by 5 bases; bases with no gene match: 9. The CDR3 DNA follows: TGCAGTGCTGGACAGGAGCCCTCAAAAGCTTTCTTT. Translating it yields CSAGQEPSKAFF.

As to this clonotype: With a much larger clone just one base away, this may be a read error. The chain employs TRBV5-1 and TRBJ1-2, with 11 bases lining up with TRBD1. This CDR3 comprises 18 residues. The germline CDR1 and CDR2 sequences are SGHRS and YFSETQ. CDR3 loop: CASSLRPGQGDLNYGYAF. For the CDR3, the DNA is TGCGCCAGCAGCTTGCGTCCGGGACAGGGGGACTTGAACTATGGCTACGCCTTC.

This clonotype was counted many times. The chain joins TRBV27 to TRBJ1-6; D might be TRBD1 (6 bases). V was shortened by 2 bases and J by 0 bases, with 20 bases between the two germline ends. Per the germline V gene, CDR1 is MNHEY and CDR2 is SMNVEV (reference sequence). This CDR3 region has 20 residues. CDR3 in amino acids: CASSLSPRGRSSSYNSPLHF. In DNA, the CDR3 is TGTGCCAGCAGTTTAAGCCCCAGGGGACGTTCGAGCTCCTATAATTCACCCCTCCACTTT.

A remark on this clonotype: This may be a read error, as it is one base from a much larger clone. The rearrangement joins TRBV3-1 to TRBJ1-1, with TRBD1 identical over 9 bases. The CDR3 contains 15 residues. Per the germline V gene, CDR1 is LGHDT and CDR2 is YNNKEL (reference sequence). Trimming removed 6 bases from V and 4 bases from J; junction bases left unmatched: 9. The CDR3 DNA is TGTGCCAGCAGTCCGGACAGGGGATGGACCACTGAAGCTTTCTTT. It translates to CASSPDRGWTTEAFF.

J is TRBJ2-3 and V is TRBV29-1, with D unclear. Germline CDR1 SQVTM, CDR2 ANQGSEA. This CDR3 region has 13 residues. V gave up 2 bases and J gave up 5 bases, with 11 bases separating them. Here the CDR3 reads CSVEPRLRDTQYF. DNA of the CDR3: TGCAGCGTTGAACCCCGACTCAGAGATACGCAGTATTTT.

The chain carries TRBV9 and TRBJ2-5; 9 nucleotides align to TRBD2. From germline, CDR1 is SGDLS and CDR2 YYNGEE. CDR3 size: 18 residues. Losses at the gene ends were 3 bases for V and 5 bases for J; bases not matched to a gene: 17. This chain's CDR3 is CASSARGERGALIETQYF. In DNA form, the CDR3 reads TGTGCCAGCAGCGCCCGCGGCGAGCGGGGGGCATTAATCGAGACCCAGTACTTC.

This rearrangement joins TRBV15 to TRBJ2-1, with 11 bases identical to TRBD1. Trimming at V came to 5 bases and at J to 7 bases, leaving 7 bases not matched to a gene. The CDR3 has 15 residues. Germline V gene sequence: CDR1 LNHNV, CDR2 YYDKDF (reference sequence). The CDR3 region is CATSARTGGLNEQFF. Written as DNA, the CDR3 is TGTGCCACCAGCGCACGGACAGGGGGCTTGAATGAGCAGTTCTTC.

V usage is TRBV10-1 and J usage is TRBJ2-3, with D perhaps TRBD2 (6 bases). From germline, CDR1 is WNHNN and CDR2 SYGVQD (reference sequence). The V gene lost 3 bases and the J gene lost 6 bases, with 25 bases spanning the gap. The CDR3 extends over 18 amino acids. CDR3: CASSDPSDSGVAWDTQYF. Written as DNA, the CDR3 is TGCGCCAGCAGTGATCCAAGTGATTCGGGGGTGGCGTGGGATACGCAGTATTTT.

The V gene is TRBV5-1, the J gene TRBJ2-7; 13 bases are a match to TRBD2. Germline V lookup: CDR1 SGHRS, CDR2 YFSETQ. V shed 4 bases and J 3 bases; nucleotides not matched to a gene: 4. CDR3 size: 15 residues. CDR3 in amino acids: CASSMGLAGNYEQYF. The CDR3 nucleotides are TGCGCCAGCAGCATGGGACTAGCGGGAAACTACGAGCAGTACTTC.

This clonotype qualifies as medium-sized. The chain combines TRBV29-1 with TRBJ1-2, with TRBD1 matching 7 bases. Germline CDR1 is SQVTM and CDR2 is ANQGSEA. The junction had 4 bases not matched to a gene; V was cut back by 3 bases and J by 3 bases. The length of the CDR3 is 13 residues. CDR3 nucleotide sequence: TGCAGCGTTGAGTTACAGGGGTACTATGGCTACACCTTC. It codes for CSVELQGYYGYTF.

A few counts support this clonotype. The J gene is TRBJ1-1, the V gene TRBV18; D is perhaps TRBD1 (5 bases). The CDR3 is 13 amino acids. The germline gives CDR1 KGHSH, CDR2 LQKENI. Trimming cost V 1 base and J 5 bases, with 8 bases left between them. This chain's CDR3 is CASSPQGRTEAFF. For the CDR3, the DNA is TGTGCCAGCTCACCACAGGGGAGGACTGAAGCTTTCTTT.

This chain links TRBV2 with TRBJ1-2; TRBD1 agrees at 11 bases. There are 14 residues in the CDR3. V lost 6 bases to trimming and J lost 8 bases; unmatched junction nucleotides: 8. Germline CDR1 reads SNHLY; CDR2 reads FYNNEI. CDR3 in DNA: TGTGCCAGCAGAGGACAGGGGGCCAGGGTGGGCTACACCTTC. As protein: CASRGQGARVGYTF.

In this sample, this clonotype turned up many times. The J gene is TRBJ1-6, the V gene TRBV30; no definite D call. Germline V gives CDR1 GTSNPN, CDR2 SVGIG (reference sequence). The V and J ends lost 2 bases and 6 bases respectively, with 5 bases between them. This CDR3 contains 12 residues. Written as DNA, the CDR3 is TGTGCCTGGAGTACTAGTAATTCACCCCTCCACTTT. The encoded protein is CAWSTSNSPLHF.

This clonotype was counted ten times or more. Here the CDR3 reads CASSYLDIGQVPYEQYF. Here the CDR3 DNA reads TGTGCCAGCAGTTACTTAGATATAGGGCAGGTGCCCTACGAGCAGTACTTC. The chain employs TRBV6-6 and TRBJ2-7; D remains ambiguous. Trimming cost V 1 base and J 2 bases, with 18 bases left between them. The CDR3 runs 17 residues. Looked up from germline, CDR1 is MNHNY and CDR2 is SVGAGI (reference sequence).

This clonotype was recorded at least ten times. The chain couples TRBV19 to TRBJ1-6, with unresolved D. CDR3 length equals 13 residues. Germline CDR1 and CDR2: LNHDA and SQIVND (reference sequence). With 10 bases removed from V and 6 bases from J, the gap between germline ends came to 13 bases. The CDR3 loop is CATSSDGNSPLHF. The CDR3 nucleotides read TGTGCCACCTCTTCGGACGGTAATTCACCCCTCCACTTT.

The chain employs TRBV7-8 and TRBJ2-7; D is undetermined. V was trimmed by 1 base and J by 3 bases, leaving 10 bases between them. The CDR3 contains 14 residues. CDR1 SGHVS and CDR2 FQNEAQ come from the germline V gene. This CDR3 reads CASSLGQALYEQYF. Here the CDR3 DNA reads TGTGCCAGCAGCTTAGGCCAGGCCCTCTACGAGCAGTACTTC.